This is a list of T cell receptor beta chains from one sample in a study of tumor and adjacent non-tumor tissue in lung cancer. Using its own MiXCR run on the multiplex PCR reads, TCRdb lists one record per CDR3 protein. The data hold roughly 140,000 distinct CDR3 sequences, with around 60% observed a single time. Input material: lung tumor tissue. The receptor source for this set is a man between 60 and 75 years old with small cell lung cancer. CDR3s include the opening cysteine and the closing phenylalanine or tryptophan. D genes are given only for firm matches. Clone size is not always given. Where it is, it says once, few, many or a class for expanded clones.

-	TRBD1	TRBV20-1	TRBJ1-5	CSASTGTGGKPQHF	TGCAGTGCTAGCACCGGGACAGGGGGTAAGCCCCAGCATTTT
-	-	TRBV12-3/TRBV12-4	TRBJ1-1	CASSPSGQKPRAFF	TGTGCCAGCAGCCCCTCCGGACAGAAACCTAGAGCTTTCTTT
once	TRBD1	TRBV12-5	TRBJ2-3	CVSGWDSTDKRYF	TGTGTTAGTGGGTGGGACAGCACAGATAAGCGGTATTTT
few	-	TRBV12-3/TRBV12-4	TRBJ2-1	CASRVLGSLNNEQFF	TGTGCCAGCAGGGTACTAGGGTCCCTTAACAATGAGCAGTTCTTC
-	TRBD1	TRBV6-5	TRBJ2-5	CSSSFSGTGGETQYF	TGTTCCAGCAGTTTCTCCGGGACAGGGGGGGAGACCCAGTACTTC
-	-	TRBV12-3/TRBV12-4	TRBJ1-6	CASRSDGTSSYNSTLHF	TGTGCCAGCAGGTCGGACGGGACAAGCTCCTATAATTCAACCCTCCACTTT
-	TRBD2	TRBV20-1	TRBJ2-5	CSTSLSGRETQYF	TGCAGTACGTCCCTGAGCGGGAGAGAGACCCAGTACTTC
-	-	TRBV6-6	TRBJ1-5	CASRPGGNNQPQHF	TGTGCCAGCAGACCCGGCGGTAACAATCAGCCCCAGCATTTT
many	-	TRBV11-2	TRBJ2-7	CASSRTSSYEQYF	TGTGCCAGCAGTCGCACTAGTTCCTACGAGCAGTACTTC
-	-	TRBV6-6	TRBJ2-5	CACSVGRETQYF	TGTGCCTGCAGCGTTGGGAGGGAGACCCAGTACTTC
-	-	TRBV7-3	TRBJ2-3	CASSSQAGTDTQYF	TGTGCCAGCAGCTCCCAAGCTGGCACAGATACGCAGTATTTT
-	TRBD2	TRBV4-1	TRBJ2-7	CANSPKGLVGLRSSYEQYF	TGCGCCAACAGCCCAAAGGGACTAGTTGGGTTGAGGAGTTCCTACGAGCAGTACTTC
-	-	TRBV11-2	TRBJ2-1	CASSSGTVGLPNGQFF	TGTGCCAGCAGCTCCGGGACCGTGGGTCTCCCCAATGGGCAGTTCTTC
-	TRBD2	TRBV20-1	TRBJ2-3	CIAAPGLAGERNTQYF	TGCATTGCCGCACCGGGACTAGCGGGAGAACGGAATACGCAGTATTTT
few	-	TRBV28	TRBJ2-7	CASSFLGTKYEQYF	TGTGCCAGCAGTTTTCTAGGGACCAAGTACGAGCAGTACTTC
-	-	TRBV5-4	TRBJ2-2	CASSLQPGHGSTGELFF	TGTGCCAGCAGCTTGCAACCGGGACATGGTAGCACTGGGGAGCTGTTTTTT
medium-sized	TRBD2	TRBV6-5	TRBJ2-2	CASSRAGEFTGELFF	TGTGCCAGCAGTAGGGCGGGAGAGTTCACCGGGGAGCTGTTTTTT
-	TRBD2	TRBV20-1	TRBJ2-1	CSASTSGGYEQFF	TGCAGTGCTTCCACTAGCGGGGGTTACGAGCAGTTCTTC
many	-	TRBV6-1	TRBJ1-1	CASSEANPNTEAFF	TGTGCCAGCAGTGAAGCGAACCCGAACACTGAAGCTTTCTTT
once	-	TRBV20-1	TRBJ1-1	CSSRGARRATEAFF	TGCAGTTCTAGAGGGGCCCGCAGGGCAACTGAAGCTTTCTTT
few	-	TRBV20-1	TRBJ2-3	CSARIRGATDTQYF	TGCAGTGCTAGAATCAGGGGGGCCACAGATACGCAGTATTTT
-	TRBD2	TRBV19	TRBJ2-5	CASSAGLAGTVETQCF	TGTGCCAGTAGTGCCGGTCTAGCGGGAACTGTAGAGACCCAGTGCTTC
-	-	TRBV11-2	TRBJ2-1	CVSSSGPSSYNEQFF	TGTGTCAGCAGCTCCGGACCGAGCTCCTACAATGAACAGTTCTTC
-	-	TRBV11-2	TRBJ2-2	CASSPRRARIAGELFF	TGTGCCAGCAGCCCAAGACGGGCCAGGATTGCCGGGGAGCTGTTTTTT
-	-	TRBV4-1	TRBJ2-7	CASRGGVSDIYEQYF	TGCGCCAGCAGAGGGGGAGTCAGCGATATCTACGAGCAGTATTTC
-	TRBD1	TRBV12-3/TRBV12-4	TRBJ2-1	CASSAGTGSANEQFF	TGTGCCAGCAGTGCCGGGACAGGGAGCGCAAATGAGCAGTTCTTC
-	TRBD2	TRBV6-2/TRBV6-3	TRBJ2-2	CASSLTGLAANTGELFF	TGTGCCAGCAGCCTAACCGGACTAGCGGCGAACACCGGGGAGCTGTTTTTT
many	-	TRBV29-1	TRBJ2-7	CSVEGSSYEQYF	TGCAGCGTTGAAGGGTCCTCCTACGAGCAGTACTTC
-	-	TRBV11-2	TRBJ2-1	CASQKRQGDNELLF	TGTGCCAGCCAGAAGCGGCAAGGCGACAATGAGCTGTTATTC
-	TRBD2	TRBV6-1	TRBJ2-1	CVSREGLALNEQFF	TGTGTCAGCAGAGAGGGACTAGCGTTGAATGAGCAGTTCTTC
-	TRBD1	TRBV20-1	TRBJ1-1	CSARESTGYPEAFF	TGCAGTGCTAGAGAGTCGACAGGGTACCCTGAAGCTTTCTTT
few	TRBD1	TRBV20-1	TRBJ1-1	CSARAGGWNTEAFF	TGCAGTGCTAGAGCAGGGGGCTGGAACACTGAAGCTTTCTTT
few	TRBD2	TRBV5-6	TRBJ2-5	CASSFPERGETQYF	TGTGCCAGCAGCTTCCCGGAGCGGGGGGAGACCCAGTACTTC
many	-	TRBV11-3	TRBJ2-1	CASSFGQAQAGVSYNEQFF	TGTGCCAGCAGCTTTGGACAGGCTCAAGCGGGAGTCTCCTACAATGAGCAGTTCTTC
-	-	TRBV11-2	TRBJ2-1	CASSFDKGQRLEQLF	TGTGCCAGCAGCTTTGACAAGGGGCAGAGATTAGAGCAGTTATTC
-	-	TRBV5-6	TRBJ1-1	CASSLTVLRNTEAFF	TGTGCCAGCAGCTTGACGGTTCTGCGGAACACTGAAGCTTTCTTT
few	-	TRBV11-2	TRBJ2-7	CASSLDGGPSSYEQYF	TGTGCCAGCAGCTTAGATGGCGGGCCTTCCTCCTACGAGCAGTACTTC
-	TRBD1	TRBV10-2	TRBJ1-1	CASSYNRGVAEAFF	TGCGCCAGCAGTTACAACAGGGGCGTGGCTGAAGCTTTCTTT
-	TRBD2	TRBV5-1	TRBJ2-1	CASSPQAGGDSEQFF	TGCGCCAGCAGCCCTCAAGCGGGAGGGGACAGTGAACAGTTCTTC
once	-	TRBV5-6	TRBJ2-3	CASSLDDSDTQYF	TGTGCCAGCAGCTTGGACGACTCAGATACACAGTATTTT
-	-	TRBV20-1	TRBJ1-6	CSTRDYRLAYNSPFHF	TGCAGTACTAGAGATTACCGCCTCGCCTATAATTCACCCTTCCACTTT
many	TRBD2	TRBV20-1	TRBJ2-3	CSAKGGLAGVRADTQYF	TGCAGTGCTAAGGGGGGACTAGCGGGAGTAAGGGCAGATACGCAGTATTTT
-	TRBD2	TRBV28	TRBJ2-7	CASSPRLAAYEQYF	TGTGCCAGCAGTCCTCGGCTAGCGGCTTACGAGCAGTACTTC
-	-	TRBV28	TRBJ2-1	CASSSAGITYNEQFF	TGTGCCAGCAGTTCAGCGGGCATAACCTACAATGAACAGTTCTTC
many	-	TRBV11-2	TRBJ2-3	CASSLGIEPSGTDTQYF	TGTGCCAGCAGCTTAGGAATCGAACCCTCAGGCACAGATACGCAGTATTTT
-	-	TRBV6-1	TRBJ2-7	CASSERGGSDKHYF	TGTGCCAGCAGTGAACGGGGAGGTAGCGACAAGCACTACTTC
-	-	TRBV11-2	TRBJ1-2	CASSLERSPTGYTF	TGTGCCAGCAGCTTAGAACGGTCCCCGACAGGCTACACATTC
-	-	TRBV11-2	TRBJ2-3	CASSSTIGGGTDTRYF	TGTGCCAGCAGCTCAACTATAGGAGGGGGAACAGATACGCGTTATTTT
many	TRBD2	TRBV20-1	TRBJ2-5	CSGTSAPPTQYF	TGCAGTGGGACTAGCGCCCCACCGACCCAGTACTTC
-	TRBD1	TRBV20-1	TRBJ1-5	CSAKDRGNQPRHF	TGCAGTGCTAAGGACAGGGGCAACCAGCCCCGGCATTTT
-	-	TRBV20-1	TRBJ1-4	CSGRKNEKLFF	TGCAGTGGGAGGAAAAATGAAAAACTGTTTTTT
-	-	TRBV20-1	TRBJ2-1	CSYSRGSSYNEQFF	TGCAGCTATAGTCGGGGGAGCTCCTACAATGAGCAGTTCTTC
few	-	TRBV29-1	TRBJ2-1	CSVEHDEQFF	TGCAGCGTTGAACACGATGAGCAGTTCTTC
-	-	TRBV4-1	TRBJ2-1	CANSQVRGSAIINEQFF	TGCGCCAACAGCCAAGTAAGAGGCTCGGCCATTATCAATGAGCAGTTCTTC
-	-	TRBV6-6	TRBJ1-5	CASSAGKLGNQPQHF	TGTGCCAGCAGTGCTGGAAAGCTCGGCAATCAGCCCCAGCATTTT
-	-	TRBV12-5	TRBJ2-5	CASAIEETQYF	TGTGCTAGTGCTATCGAGGAGACCCAGTACTTC
-	-	TRBV20-1	TRBJ2-1	CNASVGRFTYNEQLF	TGCAATGCTAGTGTCGGGAGATTCACATACAATGAGCAGCTCTTC
-	-	TRBV20-1	TRBJ1-6	CSAQSSGYNSLLHF	TGTAGTGCTCAAAGCAGTGGGTATAATTCACTCCTCCACTTT
-	-	TRBV5-5	TRBJ2-7	CASSLVRLHEQYF	TGTGCCAGCAGCTTGGTCAGGCTCCACGAACAGTACTTC